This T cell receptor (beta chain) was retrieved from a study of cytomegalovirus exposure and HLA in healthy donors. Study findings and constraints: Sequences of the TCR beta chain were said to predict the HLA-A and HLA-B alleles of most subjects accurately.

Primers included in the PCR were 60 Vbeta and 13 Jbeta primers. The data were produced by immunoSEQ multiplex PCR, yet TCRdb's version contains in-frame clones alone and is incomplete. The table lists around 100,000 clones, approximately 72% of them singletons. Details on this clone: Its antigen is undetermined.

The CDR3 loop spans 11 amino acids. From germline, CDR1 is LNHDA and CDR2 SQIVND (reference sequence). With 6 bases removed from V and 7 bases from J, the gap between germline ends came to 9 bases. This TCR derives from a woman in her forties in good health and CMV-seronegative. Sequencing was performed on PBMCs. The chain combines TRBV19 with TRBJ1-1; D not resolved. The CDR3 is CASSASNEAFF. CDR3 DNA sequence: TGTGCCAGTAGCGCTAGTAATGAAGCTTTCTTT.